These T cell receptor beta chains were read from a single sample in a study of OX40 agonist ivuxolimab in advanced cancers. The protocol was immunoSEQ multiplex PCR, while the TCRdb copy is restricted to in-frame clones and leaves out a portion. The repertoire holds fewer than 80,000 clones, with about 86% as singletons. The specimen comprised CD4+ or CD8+ T cells sorted from blood, sampled in a trial of the OX40 agonist ivuxolimab. The receptors here all came from an adult with an advanced solid tumor such as melanoma, head and neck, liver or kidney cancer. CDR3s include the opening cysteine and the closing phenylalanine or tryptophan. A D gene is named only where the DNA matches it firmly. Size values are once, few and many counts, or a class for expanded clones, and some rows have none.

TRBD1 TRBJ1-1 TRBV7-9 - 13 TGTGCCAGCAGTCGACAGGGAAACACTGAAGCTTTCTTT CASSRQGNTEAFF
TRBD1 TRBJ1-2 TRBV4-1 - 14 TGCGCCAGCAGCCAAGATGACAGGGTGAAGGGCTACACCTTC CASSQDDRVKGYTF
- TRBJ1-1 TRBV7-9 - 14 TGTGCCAGCAGCTGGGTTCCCTGGGACACTGAAGCTTTCTTT CASSWVPWDTEAFF
TRBD1 TRBJ2-7 TRBV6-5 once 16 TGTGCCAGCAGTTACTCATACGCAGGGGGTATCTACGAGCAGTACTTC CASSYSYAGGIYEQYF
TRBD2 TRBJ2-1 TRBV7-2 - 15 TGTGCCAGCAGCTCCCGGGACTACTCAATCGGGGAGCAGTTCTTC CASSSRDYSIGEQFF
TRBD1 TRBJ2-7 TRBV29-1 - 16 TGCAGCGTTCAAAATCTCCGGGACAGGGGGCCCTACGAGCAGTACTTC CSVQNLRDRGPYEQYF
- TRBJ1-2 TRBV19 - 13 TGTGCCAGTAACCCGGGACCCAACTATGGCTACACCTTC CASNPGPNYGYTF
- TRBJ1-5 TRBV27 - 14 TGTGCCAGCAGTTTGTCCAGGGGCAATCAGCCCCAGCATTTT CASSLSRGNQPQHF
TRBD1 TRBJ1-1 TRBV18 - 15 TGTGCCAGCTCACCACAGGGACAGGGGAACACTGAAGCTTTCTTT CASSPQGQGNTEAFF
- TRBJ2-5 TRBV28 - 11 TGTGCCAGCAGGGGACAAGAGACCCAGTACTTC CASRGQETQYF
TRBD1 TRBJ1-2 TRBV4-3 - 16 TGCGCCAGCAGCCAAGTTGCCGGACAGGGACGATATGGCTACACCTTC CASSQVAGQGRYGYTF
- TRBJ1-1 TRBV1 once 16 TGCACCAGCAGCCAAGACGGGCCCCCGATGAACACTGAAGCTTTCTTT CTSSQDGPPMNTEAFF
- TRBJ2-3 TRBV9 once 14 TGTGCCAGCAGCGAAATCCTGGAACCAGATACGCAGTATTTT CASSEILEPDTQYF
TRBD2 TRBJ2-7 TRBV11-2 - 15 TGTGCCAGCAGCCCCGGGACTAGCGGGGCCTACGAGCAGTACTTC CASSPGTSGAYEQYF
- TRBJ1-1 TRBV11-1 - 14 TGTGCCAGCAGCCAGCAGGGATGGACGGCTGAAGCTTTCTTT CASSQQGWTAEAFF
TRBD1 TRBJ2-2 TRBV5-1 - 15 TGCGCCAGCAGCAAGGACAGGTTGAACACCGGGGAGCTGTTTTTT CASSKDRLNTGELFF
- TRBJ1-5 TRBV7-9 - 17 TGTGCCAGCAGCTTAGGGTTCGGAGGTTATAGCAATCAGCCCCAGCATTTT CASSLGFGGYSNQPQHF
- TRBJ2-7 TRBV7-3 - 15 TGTGCCAGCAGCTTAAGGGGGGCAGGAACCTACGAGCAGTACTTC CASSLRGAGTYEQYF
- TRBJ2-1 TRBV19 - 13 TGTGCCAGTAACCCTCCTGGGGGAGGACTCATCCTCTTC CASNPPGGGLILF
TRBD2 TRBJ2-3 TRBV11-2 - 13 TGTGCCAGCCAGGCTAGCGGTTCAAATACGCAGTATTTT CASQASGSNTQYF
- TRBJ1-6 TRBV12-5 few 14 TGTGCTAGTGGTTTGGAACAGAGTAATTCACCCCTCCACTTT CASGLEQSNSPLHF
- TRBJ2-1 TRBV7-2 - 14 TGTGCCAGCAGCCCCGGGGGCTCCTACAATGAGCAGTTCTTC CASSPGGSYNEQFF
- TRBJ1-3 TRBV15 - 17 TGTGCCACCAGCAGAGATCAGTACCGATCCTCTGGAAACACCATATATTTT CATSRDQYRSSGNTIYF
- TRBJ1-5 TRBV7-8 - 12 TGTGCCAGCAGCCTCCCCCAGCAGCCCCAGCATTTT CASSLPQQPQHF
TRBD1 TRBJ2-7 TRBV13 - 16 TGTGCCAGCAGCTTAGGCGCGACAGGGAAAGCCTACGAGCAGTACTTC CASSLGATGKAYEQYF
TRBD2 TRBJ2-7 TRBV7-6 - 18 TGTGCCAGCAGCTTAGCTAGGGGGAGCCTAGCGGGAGTGGGAGAGCAGTACTTC CASSLARGSLAGVGEQYF
- TRBJ2-5 TRBV11-1 - 13 TGTGCCAGCAGCTTATTTACAGAAGAGACCCAGTACTTC CASSLFTEETQYF
- TRBJ2-1 TRBV28 - 10 TGTGCCAGCAGTTTGGGTGAGCAGTTCTTC CASSLGEQFF
- TRBJ1-1 TRBV14 - 13 TGTGCCAGTCAGACAGCCTTGAACACTGAAGCTTTCTTT CASQTALNTEAFF
- TRBJ1-5 TRBV19 once 12 TGTGCCAGTAGCGGTAGCAATCAGCCCCAGCATTTT CASSGSNQPQHF
- TRBJ2-4 TRBV30 - 12 TGTGCCTGGGGACTAGCCAAAAACATTCAGTACTTC CAWGLAKNIQYF
- TRBJ2-5 TRBV2 few 14 TGTGCCAGCATGGGAGGCGGGGTTAAAGAGACCCAGTACTTC CASMGGGVKETQYF
- TRBJ2-7 TRBV19 - 14 TGTGCCAGTAGTTCCCACAGGGTTCCCTACGAGCAGTACTTC CASSSHRVPYEQYF
- TRBJ2-7 TRBV7-9 - 17 TGTGCCAGCAGCTTAGCTCAAACGGATAGCGCATCCTACGAGCAGTACTTC CASSLAQTDSASYEQYF
TRBD1 TRBJ2-1 TRBV29-1 few 14 TGCAGCGCTCCGGGACAGGGGTTATACAATGAGCAGTTCTTC CSAPGQGLYNEQFF
- TRBJ2-7 TRBV6-5 - 13 TGTGCCAGCAGTTACCCTCCGGGGAACGAGCAGTACTTC CASSYPPGNEQYF
TRBD2 TRBJ2-3 TRBV5-1 - 15 TGCGCCAGCAGCTTTACTAGCGGGAGCACAGATACGCAGTATTTT CASSFTSGSTDTQYF
- TRBJ2-3 TRBV7-2 - 14 TGTGCCAGCAGCCCCGGGACTGGCGGAGATACGCAGTATTTT CASSPGTGGDTQYF
- TRBJ2-5 TRBV5-1 - 14 TGCGCCAGCAGCTCAGGGGTGGGTGAAGAGACCCAGTACTTC CASSSGVGEETQYF
TRBD1 TRBJ2-5 TRBV6-1 - 13 TGTGCCAGCAGTCGGACAGGGCAAGAGACCCAGTACTTC CASSRTGQETQYF
- TRBJ2-7 TRBV25-1 - 12 TGTGCCAGCAGTGTGCATGGCTACGAGCAGTACTTC CASSVHGYEQYF
- TRBJ1-1 TRBV5-6 - 12 TGTGCCAGCAGCCTCCGAGGGCCTGAAGCTTTCTTT CASSLRGPEAFF
- TRBJ2-7 TRBV2 - 12 TGTGCCAGCAGGCCCCAGGTGGGGGAGCAGTACTTC CASRPQVGEQYF
- TRBJ2-3 TRBV7-6 - 14 TGTGCCAGCAGCTTAGTTGGGGGCTCAGATACGCAGTATTTT CASSLVGGSDTQYF
- TRBJ2-2 TRBV30 - 13 TGTGCCTGGAATGGGGGTGGAACCGGGGAGCTGTTTTTT CAWNGGGTGELFF